These 8 T cell receptor beta chains share one sample of origin, sequenced in a study of OX40 agonist ivuxolimab in advanced cancers. To prepare the library, the immunoSEQ multiplex PCR assay was applied. The clones in this table, taken by TCRdb from immuneACCESS, are in-frame only. Not every clone is retained; where verified, under half of the shortfall comes from an unresolved V gene, and the cause of the rest is unknown. For this sample there are some 65,000 clones; roughly 80% appear just once. The top ten hold 1.6% of the sample. Sequencing used CD4+ or CD8+ T cells sorted from blood, obtained in a trial of the OX40 agonist ivuxolimab. All receptors come from an adult with an advanced solid tumor such as melanoma, head and neck, liver or kidney cancer.

The chain carries TRBV10-3 and TRBJ1-6, with D unclear. Trimming removed 0 bases at V and 6 bases at J, with 6 bases between. CDR1 ENHRY and CDR2 SYGVKD come from the germline V gene. The CDR3 loop spans 14 amino acids. Here the CDR3 DNA reads TGTGCCATCAGTGAGTCGGGAGCTAATTCACCCCTCCACTTT. Its protein is CAISESGANSPLHF.

The chain joins TRBV18 to TRBJ2-6, with TRBD1 identical over 8 bases. This CDR3 spans 18 amino acids. Germline CDR1 is KGHSH and CDR2 is LQKENI. V shed 0 bases and J 0 bases; nucleotides not matched to a gene: 4. The CDR3 DNA is TGTGCCAGCTCACCACCGGGACAGGTTATCTCTGGGGCCAACGTCCTGACTTTC. It codes for CASSPPGQVISGANVLTF.

This chain connects TRBV7-2 to TRBJ2-7; 7 nucleotides match TRBD2. CDR1 and CDR2 from the germline V gene are SGHTA and FQGNSA. The CDR3 totals 13 residues. V shed 4 bases and J 6 bases; nucleotides not matched to a gene: 6. The CDR3 loop is CASSSGLMGEQYF. The CDR3 DNA follows: TGTGCCAGCAGCTCGGGACTAATGGGCGAGCAGTACTTC.

This clone appeared a few times. The V and J genes are TRBV15 and TRBJ2-5; 10 nucleotides agree with TRBD2. The CDR3 is 20 residues long. Germline loops: CDR1 LNHNV, CDR2 YYDKDF (reference sequence). The J segment lost 5 bases and the V segment lost 3 bases, leaving 21 bases of the junction unmatched. The CDR3 loop is CATSRRVGTSVPPGWETQYF. CDR3 DNA sequence: TGTGCCACCAGCAGGAGGGTTGGGACTAGCGTTCCCCCGGGCTGGGAGACCCAGTACTTC. Variable domain in full (rest from reference TRBV15 and TRBJ2-5): DAMVIQNPRYQVTQFGKPVTLSCSQTLNHNVMYWYQQKSSQAPKLLFHYYDKDFNNEADTPDNFQSRRPNTSFCFLDIRSPGLGDTAMYLCATSRRVGTSVPPGWETQYFGPGTRLLVL.

The V and J genes are TRBV5-1 and TRBJ2-7, with TRBD2 as a possible D gene (6 bases). From germline, CDR1 is SGHRS and CDR2 YFSETQ. This CDR3 has 14 amino acids. V was pared by 4 bases and J by 1 base, with 12 bases between. The CDR3 loop reads CASSHPGVSYEQYF. The DNA of the CDR3 is TGCGCCAGCAGCCACCCGGGGGTGTCCTACGAGCAGTACTTC.

This clone has just a few counts. The rearrangement uses TRBV7-9 and TRBJ2-7; TRBD1 is a possible D gene (5 bases). This CDR3 has 12 amino acids. Germline V lookup: CDR1 SEHNR, CDR2 FQNEAQ (reference sequence). Between the trimmed V and J ends, which lost 5 bases and 3 bases, there was a span of 8 bases. In nucleotides, the CDR3 is TGTGCCAGCAGCATTCAGGGCTACGAGCAGTACTTC. It translates to CASSIQGYEQYF.

This clone was picked up a small number of times. The rearrangement uses TRBV29-1 and TRBJ1-2, with a tentative D call TRBD1 (5 bases). Germline CDR1 and CDR2: SQVTM and ANQGSEA. This CDR3 is 12 amino acids long. Trimming pared 7 bases from V and 7 bases from J, leaving 16 bases between. The CDR3 region is CSALTGVIGYTF. The CDR3 coding sequence is TGCAGCGCCCTCACGGGGGTAATTGGCTACACCTTC.

This chain uses TRBV30 with TRBJ1-2, with 9 bases that match TRBD1. The J segment lost 6 bases and the V segment lost 3 bases, leaving 20 bases of the junction unmatched. CDR3 length: 18 residues. Per germline, CDR1 GTSNPN and CDR2 SVGIG (reference sequence). This CDR3 reads CAWRRTTRQGETWDGYTF. CDR3 in DNA: TGTGCCTGGAGGCGAACTACGCGACAGGGGGAAACCTGGGATGGCTACACCTTC.